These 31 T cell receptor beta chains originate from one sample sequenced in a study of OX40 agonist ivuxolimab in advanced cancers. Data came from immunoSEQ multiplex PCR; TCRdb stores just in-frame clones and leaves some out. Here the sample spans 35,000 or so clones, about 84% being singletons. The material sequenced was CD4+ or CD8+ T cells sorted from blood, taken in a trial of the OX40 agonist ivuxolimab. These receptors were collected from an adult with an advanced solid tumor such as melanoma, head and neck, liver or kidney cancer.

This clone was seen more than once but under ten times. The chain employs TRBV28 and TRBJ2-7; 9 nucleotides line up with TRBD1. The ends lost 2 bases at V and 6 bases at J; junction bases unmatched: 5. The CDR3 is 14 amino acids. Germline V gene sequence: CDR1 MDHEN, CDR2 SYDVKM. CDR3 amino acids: CASSLGTGFSEQYF. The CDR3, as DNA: TGTGCCAGCAGTTTAGGGACAGGGTTCAGCGAGCAGTACTTC.

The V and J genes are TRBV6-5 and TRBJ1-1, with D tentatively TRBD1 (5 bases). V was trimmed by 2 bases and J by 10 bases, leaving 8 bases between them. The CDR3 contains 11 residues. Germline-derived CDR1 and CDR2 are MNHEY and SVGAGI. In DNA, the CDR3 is TGTGCCAGCAGTTACACGGGGGGAGCTTTCTTT. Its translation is CASSYTGGAFF.

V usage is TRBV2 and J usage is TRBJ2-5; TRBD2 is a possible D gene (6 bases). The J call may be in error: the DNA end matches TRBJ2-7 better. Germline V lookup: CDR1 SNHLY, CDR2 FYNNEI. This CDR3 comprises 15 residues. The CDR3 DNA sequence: TGTGCCAGCAGTACCTCCCAGGCCGGGGGCTACGAGCAGTACTTC. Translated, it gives CASSTSQAGGYEQYF.

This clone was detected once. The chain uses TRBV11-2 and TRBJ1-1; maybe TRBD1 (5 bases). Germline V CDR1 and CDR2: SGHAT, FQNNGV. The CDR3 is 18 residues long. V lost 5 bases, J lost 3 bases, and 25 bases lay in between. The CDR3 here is CASSPRGLVWGKDTEAFF. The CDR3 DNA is TGTGCCAGCAGCCCTAGAGGGTTGGTGTGGGGGAAGGACACTGAAGCTTTCTTT.

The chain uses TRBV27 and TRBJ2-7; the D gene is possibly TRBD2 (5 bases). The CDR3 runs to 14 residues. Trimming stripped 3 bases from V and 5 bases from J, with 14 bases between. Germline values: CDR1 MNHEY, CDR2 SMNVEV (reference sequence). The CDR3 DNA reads TGTGCCAGCAGTTTCGGGCTCTCCGGGGACGAGCAGTACTTC. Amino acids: CASSFGLSGDEQYF.

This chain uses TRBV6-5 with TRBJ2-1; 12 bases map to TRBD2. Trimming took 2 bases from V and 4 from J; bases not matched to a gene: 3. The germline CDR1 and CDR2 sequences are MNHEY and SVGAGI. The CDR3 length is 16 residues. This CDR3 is CASSYVTSGSYNEQFF. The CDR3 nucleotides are TGTGCCAGCAGTTACGTGACTAGCGGGAGTTACAATGAGCAGTTCTTC.

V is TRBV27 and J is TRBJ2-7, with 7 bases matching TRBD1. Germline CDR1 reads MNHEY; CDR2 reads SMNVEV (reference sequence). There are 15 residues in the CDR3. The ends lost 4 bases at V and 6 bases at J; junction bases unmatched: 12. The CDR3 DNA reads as TGTGCCAGCAGTTCATCCGTTGGACAGGTGTCCGAGCAGTACTTC. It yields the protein CASSSSVGQVSEQYF.

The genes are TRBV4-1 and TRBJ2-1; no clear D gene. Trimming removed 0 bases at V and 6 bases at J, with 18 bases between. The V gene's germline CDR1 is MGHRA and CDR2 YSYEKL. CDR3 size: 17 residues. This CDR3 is CASSQERLPTNINEQFF. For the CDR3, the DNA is TGCGCCAGCAGCCAAGAACGCCTACCGACCAATATCAATGAGCAGTTCTTC.

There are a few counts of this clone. This CDR3 reads CASSSRTGMDTEAFF. The DNA for the CDR3 is TGTGCCAGCAGCTCCAGGACAGGGATGGACACTGAAGCTTTCTTT. The V and J genes are TRBV5-8 and TRBJ1-1; TRBD1 matches 8 bases. The CDR3 totals 15 residues. J gave up 3 bases and V 3 bases, and 7 bases lay outside the gene matches. Germline CDR1 SGHTS, CDR2 YDEGEE.

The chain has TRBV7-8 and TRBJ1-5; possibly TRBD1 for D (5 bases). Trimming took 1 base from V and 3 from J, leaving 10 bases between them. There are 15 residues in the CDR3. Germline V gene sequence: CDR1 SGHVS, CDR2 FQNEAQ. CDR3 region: CASSLGTLINQPQHF. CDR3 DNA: TGTGCCAGCAGCTTAGGGACACTGATCAATCAGCCCCAGCATTTT.

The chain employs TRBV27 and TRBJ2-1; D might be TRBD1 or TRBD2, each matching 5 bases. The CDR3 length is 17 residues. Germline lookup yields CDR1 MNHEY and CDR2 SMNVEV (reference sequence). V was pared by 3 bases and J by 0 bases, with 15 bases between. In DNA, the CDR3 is TGTGCCAGCAGTTTTTCTTCTTGGGGGAGCTCCTACAATGAGCAGTTCTTC. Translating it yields CASSFSSWGSSYNEQFF.

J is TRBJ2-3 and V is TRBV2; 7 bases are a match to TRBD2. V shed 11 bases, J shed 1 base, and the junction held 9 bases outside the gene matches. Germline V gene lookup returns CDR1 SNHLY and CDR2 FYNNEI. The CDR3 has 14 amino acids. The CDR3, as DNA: TGTGCCTCGAGGGGAAGCGGGGGCACAGATACGCAGTATTTT. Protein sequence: CASRGSGGTDTQYF.

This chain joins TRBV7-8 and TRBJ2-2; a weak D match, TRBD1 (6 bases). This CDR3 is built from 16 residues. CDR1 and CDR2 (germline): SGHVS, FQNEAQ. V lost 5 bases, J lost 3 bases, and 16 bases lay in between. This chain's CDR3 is CASSPGEGAYTGELFF. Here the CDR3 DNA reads TGTGCCAGCAGCCCAGGGGAAGGGGCGTACACCGGGGAGCTGTTTTTT.

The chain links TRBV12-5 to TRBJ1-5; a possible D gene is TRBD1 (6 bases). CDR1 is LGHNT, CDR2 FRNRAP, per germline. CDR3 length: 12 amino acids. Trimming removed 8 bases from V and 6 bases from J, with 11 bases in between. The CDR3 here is CASCQGSQPQHF. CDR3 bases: TGTGCTAGTTGCCAGGGGAGTCAGCCCCAGCATTTT.

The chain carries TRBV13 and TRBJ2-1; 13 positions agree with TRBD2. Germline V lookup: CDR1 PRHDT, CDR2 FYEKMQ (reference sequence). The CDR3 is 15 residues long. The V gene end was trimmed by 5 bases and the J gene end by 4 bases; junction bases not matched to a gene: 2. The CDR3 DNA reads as TGTGCCAGCAGCCCGGGACTAGCGGGGTACAATGAGCAGTTCTTC. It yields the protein CASSPGLAGYNEQFF.

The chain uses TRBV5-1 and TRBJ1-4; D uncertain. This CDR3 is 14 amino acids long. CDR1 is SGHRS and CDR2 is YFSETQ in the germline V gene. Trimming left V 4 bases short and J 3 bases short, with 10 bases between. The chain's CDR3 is CASSSGRANEKLFF. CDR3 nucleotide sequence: TGCGCCAGCAGCAGCGGCAGAGCTAATGAAAAACTGTTTTTT.

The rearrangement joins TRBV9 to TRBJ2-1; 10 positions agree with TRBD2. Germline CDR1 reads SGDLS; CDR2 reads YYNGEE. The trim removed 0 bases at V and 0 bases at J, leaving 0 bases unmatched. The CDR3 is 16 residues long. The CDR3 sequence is CASSVERGGSYNEQFF. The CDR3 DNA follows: TGTGCCAGCAGCGTAGAGCGGGGGGGCTCCTACAATGAGCAGTTCTTC.

The CDR3 region has the DNA TGTGCCAGCAGCTTAGGGATCTGGCGGGAGGGCGCCTACGAGCAGTACTTC. Translating it yields CASSLGIWREGAYEQYF. The gene calls are TRBV13 and TRBJ2-7, with TRBD2 identical over 9 bases. The length of the CDR3 is 17 residues. The germline V gene has CDR1 PRHDT and CDR2 FYEKMQ (reference sequence). The V and J ends lost 0 bases and 2 bases, in that order; junction bases with no gene match: 8.

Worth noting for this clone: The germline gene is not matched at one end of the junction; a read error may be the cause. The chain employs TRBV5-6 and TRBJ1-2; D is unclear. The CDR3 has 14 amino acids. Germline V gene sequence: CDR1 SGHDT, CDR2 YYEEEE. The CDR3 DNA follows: TGTGCCAACAGCTTCCTGTACCTTAACTATGGCTACACCTTC. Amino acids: CANSFLYLNYGYTF.

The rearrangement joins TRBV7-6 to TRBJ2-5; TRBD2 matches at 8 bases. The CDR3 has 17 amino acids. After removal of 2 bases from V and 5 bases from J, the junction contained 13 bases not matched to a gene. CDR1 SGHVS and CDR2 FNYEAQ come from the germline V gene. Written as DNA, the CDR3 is TGTGCCAGCAGCTTAAGCTTAGCGGGAAATCTGGAGGAGACCCAGTACTTC. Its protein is CASSLSLAGNLEETQYF.

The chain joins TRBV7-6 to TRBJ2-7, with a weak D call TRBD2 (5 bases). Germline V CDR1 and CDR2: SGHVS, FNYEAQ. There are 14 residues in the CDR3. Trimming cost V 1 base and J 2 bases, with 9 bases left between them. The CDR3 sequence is CASSLDEGPYEQYF. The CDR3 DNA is TGTGCCAGCAGCTTAGACGAGGGCCCCTACGAGCAGTACTTC.

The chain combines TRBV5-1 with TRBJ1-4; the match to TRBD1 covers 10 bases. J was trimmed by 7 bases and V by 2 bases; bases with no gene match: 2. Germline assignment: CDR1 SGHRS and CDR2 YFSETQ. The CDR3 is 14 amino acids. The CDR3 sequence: CASSLRDRGEKLFF. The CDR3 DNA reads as TGCGCCAGCAGCTTACGGGACAGGGGTGAAAAACTGTTTTTT.

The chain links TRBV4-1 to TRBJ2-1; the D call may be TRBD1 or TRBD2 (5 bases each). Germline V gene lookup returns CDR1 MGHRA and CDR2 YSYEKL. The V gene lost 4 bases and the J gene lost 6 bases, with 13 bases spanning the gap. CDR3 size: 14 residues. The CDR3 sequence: CASSLGTGFNEQFF. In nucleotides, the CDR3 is TGCGCCAGCAGCCTCGGGACGGGTTTCAATGAGCAGTTCTTC.

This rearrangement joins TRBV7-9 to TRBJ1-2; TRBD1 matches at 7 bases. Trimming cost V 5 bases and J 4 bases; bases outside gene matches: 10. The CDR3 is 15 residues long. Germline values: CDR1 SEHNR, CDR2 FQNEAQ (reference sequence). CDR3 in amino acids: CASSDGQERPYGYTF. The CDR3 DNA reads TGTGCCAGCAGCGACGGACAGGAAAGACCCTATGGCTACACCTTC. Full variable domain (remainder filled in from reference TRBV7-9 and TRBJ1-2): DTGVSQNPRHKITKRGQNVTFRCDPISEHNRLYWYRQTLGQGPEFLTYFQNEAQLEKSRLLSDRFSAERPKGSFSTLEIQRTEQGDSAMYLCASSDGQERPYGYTFGSGTRLTVV.

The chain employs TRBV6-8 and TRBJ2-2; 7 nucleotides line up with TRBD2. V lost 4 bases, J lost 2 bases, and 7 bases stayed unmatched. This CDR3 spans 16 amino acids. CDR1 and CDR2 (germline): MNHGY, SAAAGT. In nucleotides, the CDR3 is TGTGCCAGCAGTTTAGGCGCGGGGGTTAACACCGGGGAGCTGTTTTTT. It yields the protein CASSLGAGVNTGELFF.

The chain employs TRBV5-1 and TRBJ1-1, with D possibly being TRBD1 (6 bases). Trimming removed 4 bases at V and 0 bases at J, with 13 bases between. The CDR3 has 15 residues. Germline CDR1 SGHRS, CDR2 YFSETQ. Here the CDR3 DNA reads TGCGCCAGCAGCCTGGGAACAGGGCTGAACACTGAAGCTTTCTTT. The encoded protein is CASSLGTGLNTEAFF. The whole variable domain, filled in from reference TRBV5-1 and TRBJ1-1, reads KAGVTQTPRYLIKTRGQQVTLSCSPISGHRSVSWYQQTPGQGLQFLFEYFSETQRNKGNFPGRFSGRQFSNSRSEMNVSTLELGDSALYLCASSLGTGLNTEAFFGQGTRLTVV.

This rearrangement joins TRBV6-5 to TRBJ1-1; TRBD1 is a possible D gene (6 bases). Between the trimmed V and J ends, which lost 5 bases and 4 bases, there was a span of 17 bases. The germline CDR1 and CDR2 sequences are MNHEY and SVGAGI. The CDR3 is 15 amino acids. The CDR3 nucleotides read TGTGCCAGCAGTCTCGGCCGGGGGGGCCTCACTGAAGCTTTCTTT. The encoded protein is CASSLGRGGLTEAFF.

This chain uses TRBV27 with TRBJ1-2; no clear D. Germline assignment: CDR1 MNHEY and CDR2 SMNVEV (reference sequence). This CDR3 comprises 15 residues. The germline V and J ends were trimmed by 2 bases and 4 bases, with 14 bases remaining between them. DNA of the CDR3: TGTGCCAGCAGTTTAGGGCCTTCTTTGGGCTATGGCTACACCTTC. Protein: CASSLGPSLGYGYTF.

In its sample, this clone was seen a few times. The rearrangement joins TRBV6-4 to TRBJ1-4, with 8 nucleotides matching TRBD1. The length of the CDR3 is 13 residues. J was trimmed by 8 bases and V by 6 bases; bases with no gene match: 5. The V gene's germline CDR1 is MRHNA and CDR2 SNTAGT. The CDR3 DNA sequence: TGTGCCAGCAGGACAGGGGTTTTGGAAAAACTGTTTTTT. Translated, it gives CASRTGVLEKLFF.

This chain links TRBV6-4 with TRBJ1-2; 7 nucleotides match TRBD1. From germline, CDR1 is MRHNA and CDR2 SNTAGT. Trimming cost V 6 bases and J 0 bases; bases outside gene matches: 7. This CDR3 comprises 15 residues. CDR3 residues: CASRKTGWANYGYTF. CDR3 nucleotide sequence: TGTGCCAGCAGAAAGACAGGGTGGGCTAACTATGGCTACACCTTC.

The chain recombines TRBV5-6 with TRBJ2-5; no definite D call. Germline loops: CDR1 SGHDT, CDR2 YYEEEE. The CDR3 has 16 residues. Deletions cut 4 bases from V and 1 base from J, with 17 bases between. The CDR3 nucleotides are TGTGCCAGCAGCCCAGACCTACTAAGGCCCCAAGAGACCCAGTACTTC. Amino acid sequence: CASSPDLLRPQETQYF.